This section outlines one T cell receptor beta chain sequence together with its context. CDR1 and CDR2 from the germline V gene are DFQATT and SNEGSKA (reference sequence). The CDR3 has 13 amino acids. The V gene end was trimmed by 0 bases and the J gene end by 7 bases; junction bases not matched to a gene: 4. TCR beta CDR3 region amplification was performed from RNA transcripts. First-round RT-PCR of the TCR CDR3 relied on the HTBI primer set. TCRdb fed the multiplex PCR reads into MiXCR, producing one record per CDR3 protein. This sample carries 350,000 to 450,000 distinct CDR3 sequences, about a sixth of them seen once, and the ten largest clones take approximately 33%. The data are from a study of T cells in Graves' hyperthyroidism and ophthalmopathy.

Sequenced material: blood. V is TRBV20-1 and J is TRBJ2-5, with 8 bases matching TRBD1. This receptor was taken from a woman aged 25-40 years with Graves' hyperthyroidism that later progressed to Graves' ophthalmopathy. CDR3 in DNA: TGCAGTGCTAGAGATGCCCAGGGGGCGACCCAGTACTTC. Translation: CSARDAQGATQYF.